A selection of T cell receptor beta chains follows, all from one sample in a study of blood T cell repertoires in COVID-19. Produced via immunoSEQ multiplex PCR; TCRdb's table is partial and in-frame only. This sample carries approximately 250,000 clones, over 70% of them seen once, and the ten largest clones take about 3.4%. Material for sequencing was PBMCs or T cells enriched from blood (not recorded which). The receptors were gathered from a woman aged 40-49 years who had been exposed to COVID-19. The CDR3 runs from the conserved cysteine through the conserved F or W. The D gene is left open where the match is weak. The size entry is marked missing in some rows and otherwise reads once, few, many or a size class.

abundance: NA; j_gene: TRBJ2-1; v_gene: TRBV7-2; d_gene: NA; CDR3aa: CASSFGPYNEQFF; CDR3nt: TGTGCCAGCAGCTTCGGTCCCTACAATGAGCAGTTCTTC
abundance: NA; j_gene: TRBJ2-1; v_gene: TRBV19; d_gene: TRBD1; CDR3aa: CASRSGTFKDRSPVYNEQFF; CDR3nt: TGTGCCAGTAGATCCGGGACCTTCAAGGACAGGAGTCCTGTTTACAATGAGCAGTTCTTC
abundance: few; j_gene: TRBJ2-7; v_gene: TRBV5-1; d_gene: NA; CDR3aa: CASSRGGAVLYEQYF; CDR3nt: TGCGCCAGCAGCCGGGGCGGGGCGGTGCTCTACGAGCAGTACTTC
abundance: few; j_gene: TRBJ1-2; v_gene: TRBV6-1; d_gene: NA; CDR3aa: CASSEEDIYGYTF; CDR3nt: TGTGCCAGCAGTGAAGAGGACATCTATGGCTACACCTTC
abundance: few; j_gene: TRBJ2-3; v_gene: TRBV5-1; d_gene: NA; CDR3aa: CASSLELVADTQYF; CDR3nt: TGTGCCAGCAGCTTGGAACTAGTGGCAGATACGCAGTATTTT
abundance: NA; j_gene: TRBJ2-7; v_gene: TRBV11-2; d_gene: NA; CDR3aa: CASSSLRFTYEQYF; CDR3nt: TGTGCCAGCAGCTCGTTGCGTTTTACCTACGAGCAGTACTTC
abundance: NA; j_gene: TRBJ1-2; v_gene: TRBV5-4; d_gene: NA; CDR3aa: CASSPGGWGRAYGYTF; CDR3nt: TGTGCCAGCAGCCCGGGCGGTTGGGGGCGCGCCTATGGCTACACCTTC
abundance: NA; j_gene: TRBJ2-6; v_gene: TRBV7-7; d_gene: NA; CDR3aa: CASSSITGSGANVLTF; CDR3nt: TGTGCTAGCAGCTCGATTACAGGTTCTGGGGCCAACGTCCTGACTTTC
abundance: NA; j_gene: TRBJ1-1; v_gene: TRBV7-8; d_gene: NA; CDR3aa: CASSRGQANTEAFF; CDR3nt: TGTGCCAGCAGCCGAGGCCAGGCGAACACTGAAGCTTTCTTT
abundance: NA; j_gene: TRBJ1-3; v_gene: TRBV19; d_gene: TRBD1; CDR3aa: CASSIPGTGGNTIYF; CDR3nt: TGTGCCAGTAGTATACCAGGGACAGGAGGTAACACCATATATTTT
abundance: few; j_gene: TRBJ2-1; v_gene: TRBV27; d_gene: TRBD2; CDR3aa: CASAGGHSANEQFF; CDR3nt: TGTGCCAGCGCGGGAGGGCATTCGGCCAATGAGCAGTTCTTC
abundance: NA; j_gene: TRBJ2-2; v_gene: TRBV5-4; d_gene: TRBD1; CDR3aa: CASSLGQGGPGELFF; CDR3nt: TGTGCCAGCAGCCTTGGACAGGGGGGCCCCGGGGAGCTGTTTTTT
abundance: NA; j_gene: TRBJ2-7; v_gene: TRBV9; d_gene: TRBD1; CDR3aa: CASSVGQGAYEQYF; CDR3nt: TGTGCCAGCAGCGTAGGGCAGGGGGCCTACGAGCAGTACTTC
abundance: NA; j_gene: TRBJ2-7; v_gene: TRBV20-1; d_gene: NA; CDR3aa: CSASAVGDLYEQYF; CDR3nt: TGCAGTGCTAGTGCAGTAGGGGATTTGTACGAGCAGTACTTC
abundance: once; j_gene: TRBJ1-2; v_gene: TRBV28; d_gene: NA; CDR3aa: CASNPGQLFNYGYTF; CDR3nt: TGTGCCAGCAACCCAGGGCAGTTGTTTAACTATGGCTACACCTTC
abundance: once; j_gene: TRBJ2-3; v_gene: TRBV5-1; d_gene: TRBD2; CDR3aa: CASSPRLAGPSTDTQYF; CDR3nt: TGTGCCAGCAGCCCTCGACTAGCGGGCCCCAGCACAGATACGCAGTATTTT